This T cell receptor (beta chain) was retrieved from a study of type 1 and type 2 diabetes patients. Study details: The cohort mixed type 1 diabetes, type 2 diabetes and nondiabetic donors. Findings and limits, study-wide: Type 2 diabetes patients had few highly-expanded CD4+ clones, median one. In CD4+ and CD8+ T cells, type 2 diabetes diversity exceeded type 1.

This clonotype was seen a handful of times. Antigen: not known. Germline values: CDR1 MNHEY, CDR2 SMNVEV (reference sequence). J was trimmed by 2 bases and V by 4 bases; bases with no gene match: 4. This CDR3 has 14 residues. All diabetic donors were classified as either type 1 or type 2 diabetes. Amplification started from genomic DNA. A primer set of 30 forward and 13 reverse primers amplified the CDR3. TCRdb reprocessed the multiplex PCR reads with MiXCR, giving one entry per CDR3 protein. The sample lists 280,000 or so distinct CDR3 sequences; approximately 45% were seen once. The sequencing sample was made of peripheral blood mononuclear cells (PBMCs). J is TRBJ1-2 and V is TRBV27; 7 bases align to TRBD1. This TCR was sampled from a man between 18 and 35 years old with type 2 diabetes. The CDR3 bases are TGTGCCAGCAGTTACAGGGGATGGAACTATGGCTACACCTTC. Translated, it gives CASSYRGWNYGYTF.